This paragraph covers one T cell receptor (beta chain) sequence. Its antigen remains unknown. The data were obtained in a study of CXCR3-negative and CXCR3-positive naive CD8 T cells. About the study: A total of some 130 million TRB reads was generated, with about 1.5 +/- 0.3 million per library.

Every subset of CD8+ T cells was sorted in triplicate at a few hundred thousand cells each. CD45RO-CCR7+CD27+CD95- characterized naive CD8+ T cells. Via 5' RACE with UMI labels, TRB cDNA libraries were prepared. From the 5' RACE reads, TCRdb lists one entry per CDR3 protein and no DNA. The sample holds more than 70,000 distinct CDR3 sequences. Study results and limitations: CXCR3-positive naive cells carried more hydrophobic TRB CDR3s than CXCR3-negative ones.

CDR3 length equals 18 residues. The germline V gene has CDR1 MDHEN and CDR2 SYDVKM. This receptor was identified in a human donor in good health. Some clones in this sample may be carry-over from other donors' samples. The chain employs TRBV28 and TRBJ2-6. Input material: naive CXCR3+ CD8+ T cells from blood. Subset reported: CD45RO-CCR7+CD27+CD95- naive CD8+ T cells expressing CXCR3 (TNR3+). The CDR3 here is CASSLFPTTGSGANVLTF.